The clone carrying this T cell receptor beta chain came up a few times. What it recognizes is unknown. As every portion of the isolated RNA was reverse transcribed, the sequencing read expressed TCRB transcripts. Naive, central memory and regulatory T cell samples yielded about 3.9 million reads on average. TCRdb keeps only in-frame clones here, not all; method: immunoSEQ multiplex PCR. The sample has around 710,000 clones, 9.5% to 15% seen once; the top ten hold around 0.12%. The sample belongs to a study of beta chain features in type 1 diabetes. As for the study in general: Across every sample, around 110,000,000 sorted cells were examined in total. The study's findings and limits: Patients with type 1 diabetes showed fewer VDJ junction insertions and more deletions. TCRB CDR3s from Type 1 diabetes patients were moderately but significantly shorter in all four CD4+ subsets.

What was sequenced was naive CD4+ T cells from blood. The TCR originated in a man aged 30 to 45 with type 1 diabetes.

In DNA form, the CDR3 reads TGTGCCAGCAGCTTAGCCCGGACACTCAATCAGCCCCAGCATTTT. This codes for CASSLARTLNQPQHF. This chain uses TRBV7-2 with TRBJ1-5; a weak D match, TRBD1 (5 bases). V was pared by 0 bases and J by 3 bases, with 9 bases between. Germline lookup yields CDR1 SGHTA and CDR2 FQGNSA. The CDR3 covers 15 residues. Full variable domain (missing parts from reference TRBV7-2 and TRBJ1-5): GAGVSQSPSNKVTEKGKDVELRCDPISGHTALYWYRQSLGQGLEFLIYFQGNSAPDKSGLPSDRFSAERTGGSVSTLTIQRTQQEDSAVYLCASSLARTLNQPQHFGDGTRLSIL.